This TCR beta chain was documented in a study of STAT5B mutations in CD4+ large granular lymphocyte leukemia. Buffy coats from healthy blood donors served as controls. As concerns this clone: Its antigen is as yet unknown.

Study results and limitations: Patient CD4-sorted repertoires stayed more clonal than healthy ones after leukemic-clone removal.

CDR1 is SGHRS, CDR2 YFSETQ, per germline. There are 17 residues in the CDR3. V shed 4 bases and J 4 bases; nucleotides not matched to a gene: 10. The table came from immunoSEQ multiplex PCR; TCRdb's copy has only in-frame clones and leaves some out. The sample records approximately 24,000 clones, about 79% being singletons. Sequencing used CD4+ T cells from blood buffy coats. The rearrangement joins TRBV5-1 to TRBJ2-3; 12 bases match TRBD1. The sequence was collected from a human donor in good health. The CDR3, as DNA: TGCGCCAGCAGCCCTGGGACAGGGGGCTCTTGGGCAGATACGCAGTATTTT. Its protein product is CASSPGTGGSWADTQYF. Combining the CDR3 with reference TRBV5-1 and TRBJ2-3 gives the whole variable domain KAGVTQTPRYLIKTRGQQVTLSCSPISGHRSVSWYQQTPGQGLQFLFEYFSETQRNKGNFPGRFSGRQFSNSRSEMNVSTLELGDSALYLCASSPGTGGSWADTQYFGPGTRLTVL.